The entry below describes one T cell receptor beta chain. Its antigen is unknown. A J-beta primer mix and a sample-barcoded 5' primer were used in a second PCR of about 7 to 12 cycles. Each cDNA molecule was tagged by a template-switch adaptor that had 12 random nucleotides. MiXCR was run by TCRdb on the 5' RACE reads, yielding one entry per CDR3 protein. The repertoire consists of roughly 800,000 distinct CDR3 sequences, with roughly 64% occurring once and the leading ten covering about 20%. These data come from a study of blood T cells in healthy people across ages. The study's findings and limits: Estimates of diversity drawn from one million T cells were considered underestimates.

There are 14 residues in the CDR3. V gave up 4 bases and J gave up 4 bases, with 14 bases separating them. Germline loops: CDR1 DFQATT, CDR2 SNEGSKA (reference sequence). Sequencing was done on a sample of blood. The J gene is TRBJ1-5, the V gene TRBV20-1, with D possibly TRBD1 on 5 matching bases. This clonotype was obtained from a young man in good health. CDR3 nucleotide sequence: TGCAGTGCTACCGGGACTCGCTCAAATCAGCCCCAGCATTTT. It codes for CSATGTRSNQPQHF.